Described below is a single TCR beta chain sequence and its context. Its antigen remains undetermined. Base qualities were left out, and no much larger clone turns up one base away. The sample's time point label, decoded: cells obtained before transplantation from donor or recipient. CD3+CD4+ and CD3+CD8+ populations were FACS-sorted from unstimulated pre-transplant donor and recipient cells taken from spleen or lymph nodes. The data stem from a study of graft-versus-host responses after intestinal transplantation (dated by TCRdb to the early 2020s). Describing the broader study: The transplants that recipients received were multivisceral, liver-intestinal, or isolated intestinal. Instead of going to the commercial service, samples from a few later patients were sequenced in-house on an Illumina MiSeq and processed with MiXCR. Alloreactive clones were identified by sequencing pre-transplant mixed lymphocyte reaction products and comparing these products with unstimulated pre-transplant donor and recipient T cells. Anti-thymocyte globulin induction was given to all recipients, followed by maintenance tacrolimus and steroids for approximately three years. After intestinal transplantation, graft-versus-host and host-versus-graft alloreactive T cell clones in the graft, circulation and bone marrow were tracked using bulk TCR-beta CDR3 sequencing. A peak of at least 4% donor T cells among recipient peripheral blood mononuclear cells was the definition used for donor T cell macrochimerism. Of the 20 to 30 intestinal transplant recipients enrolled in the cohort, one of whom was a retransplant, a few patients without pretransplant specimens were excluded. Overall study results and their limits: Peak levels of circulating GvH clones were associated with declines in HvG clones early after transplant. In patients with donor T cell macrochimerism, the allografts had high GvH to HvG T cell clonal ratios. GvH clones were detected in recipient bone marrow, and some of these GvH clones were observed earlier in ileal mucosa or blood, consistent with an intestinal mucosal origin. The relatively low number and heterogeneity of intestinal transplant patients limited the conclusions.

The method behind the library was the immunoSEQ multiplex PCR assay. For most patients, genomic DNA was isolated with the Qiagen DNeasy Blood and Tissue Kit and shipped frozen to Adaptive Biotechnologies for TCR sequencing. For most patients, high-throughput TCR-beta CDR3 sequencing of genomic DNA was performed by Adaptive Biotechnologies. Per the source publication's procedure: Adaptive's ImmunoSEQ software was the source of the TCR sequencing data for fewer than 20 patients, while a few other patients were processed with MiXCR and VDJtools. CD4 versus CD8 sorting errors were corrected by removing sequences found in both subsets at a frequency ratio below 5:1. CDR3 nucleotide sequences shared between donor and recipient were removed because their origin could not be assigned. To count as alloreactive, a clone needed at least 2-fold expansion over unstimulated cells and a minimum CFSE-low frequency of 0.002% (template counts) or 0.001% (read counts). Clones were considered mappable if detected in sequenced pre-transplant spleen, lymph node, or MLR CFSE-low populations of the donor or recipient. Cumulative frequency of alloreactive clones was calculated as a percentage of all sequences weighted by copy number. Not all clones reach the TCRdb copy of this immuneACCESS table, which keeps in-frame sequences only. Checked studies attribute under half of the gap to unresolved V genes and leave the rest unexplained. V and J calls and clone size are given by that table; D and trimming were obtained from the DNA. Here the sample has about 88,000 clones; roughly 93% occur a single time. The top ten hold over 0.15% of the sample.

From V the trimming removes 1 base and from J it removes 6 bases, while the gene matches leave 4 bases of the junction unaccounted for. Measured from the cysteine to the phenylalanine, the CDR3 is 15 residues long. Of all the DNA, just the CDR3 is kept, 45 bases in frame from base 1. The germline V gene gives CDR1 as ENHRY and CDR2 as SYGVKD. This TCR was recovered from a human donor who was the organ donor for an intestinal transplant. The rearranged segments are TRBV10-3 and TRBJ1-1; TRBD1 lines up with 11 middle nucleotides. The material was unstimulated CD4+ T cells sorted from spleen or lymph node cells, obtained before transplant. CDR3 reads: CAISEWTGGRPEAFF. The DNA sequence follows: TGTGCCATCAGTGAGTGGACAGGGGGCCGGCCTGAAGCTTTCTTT.